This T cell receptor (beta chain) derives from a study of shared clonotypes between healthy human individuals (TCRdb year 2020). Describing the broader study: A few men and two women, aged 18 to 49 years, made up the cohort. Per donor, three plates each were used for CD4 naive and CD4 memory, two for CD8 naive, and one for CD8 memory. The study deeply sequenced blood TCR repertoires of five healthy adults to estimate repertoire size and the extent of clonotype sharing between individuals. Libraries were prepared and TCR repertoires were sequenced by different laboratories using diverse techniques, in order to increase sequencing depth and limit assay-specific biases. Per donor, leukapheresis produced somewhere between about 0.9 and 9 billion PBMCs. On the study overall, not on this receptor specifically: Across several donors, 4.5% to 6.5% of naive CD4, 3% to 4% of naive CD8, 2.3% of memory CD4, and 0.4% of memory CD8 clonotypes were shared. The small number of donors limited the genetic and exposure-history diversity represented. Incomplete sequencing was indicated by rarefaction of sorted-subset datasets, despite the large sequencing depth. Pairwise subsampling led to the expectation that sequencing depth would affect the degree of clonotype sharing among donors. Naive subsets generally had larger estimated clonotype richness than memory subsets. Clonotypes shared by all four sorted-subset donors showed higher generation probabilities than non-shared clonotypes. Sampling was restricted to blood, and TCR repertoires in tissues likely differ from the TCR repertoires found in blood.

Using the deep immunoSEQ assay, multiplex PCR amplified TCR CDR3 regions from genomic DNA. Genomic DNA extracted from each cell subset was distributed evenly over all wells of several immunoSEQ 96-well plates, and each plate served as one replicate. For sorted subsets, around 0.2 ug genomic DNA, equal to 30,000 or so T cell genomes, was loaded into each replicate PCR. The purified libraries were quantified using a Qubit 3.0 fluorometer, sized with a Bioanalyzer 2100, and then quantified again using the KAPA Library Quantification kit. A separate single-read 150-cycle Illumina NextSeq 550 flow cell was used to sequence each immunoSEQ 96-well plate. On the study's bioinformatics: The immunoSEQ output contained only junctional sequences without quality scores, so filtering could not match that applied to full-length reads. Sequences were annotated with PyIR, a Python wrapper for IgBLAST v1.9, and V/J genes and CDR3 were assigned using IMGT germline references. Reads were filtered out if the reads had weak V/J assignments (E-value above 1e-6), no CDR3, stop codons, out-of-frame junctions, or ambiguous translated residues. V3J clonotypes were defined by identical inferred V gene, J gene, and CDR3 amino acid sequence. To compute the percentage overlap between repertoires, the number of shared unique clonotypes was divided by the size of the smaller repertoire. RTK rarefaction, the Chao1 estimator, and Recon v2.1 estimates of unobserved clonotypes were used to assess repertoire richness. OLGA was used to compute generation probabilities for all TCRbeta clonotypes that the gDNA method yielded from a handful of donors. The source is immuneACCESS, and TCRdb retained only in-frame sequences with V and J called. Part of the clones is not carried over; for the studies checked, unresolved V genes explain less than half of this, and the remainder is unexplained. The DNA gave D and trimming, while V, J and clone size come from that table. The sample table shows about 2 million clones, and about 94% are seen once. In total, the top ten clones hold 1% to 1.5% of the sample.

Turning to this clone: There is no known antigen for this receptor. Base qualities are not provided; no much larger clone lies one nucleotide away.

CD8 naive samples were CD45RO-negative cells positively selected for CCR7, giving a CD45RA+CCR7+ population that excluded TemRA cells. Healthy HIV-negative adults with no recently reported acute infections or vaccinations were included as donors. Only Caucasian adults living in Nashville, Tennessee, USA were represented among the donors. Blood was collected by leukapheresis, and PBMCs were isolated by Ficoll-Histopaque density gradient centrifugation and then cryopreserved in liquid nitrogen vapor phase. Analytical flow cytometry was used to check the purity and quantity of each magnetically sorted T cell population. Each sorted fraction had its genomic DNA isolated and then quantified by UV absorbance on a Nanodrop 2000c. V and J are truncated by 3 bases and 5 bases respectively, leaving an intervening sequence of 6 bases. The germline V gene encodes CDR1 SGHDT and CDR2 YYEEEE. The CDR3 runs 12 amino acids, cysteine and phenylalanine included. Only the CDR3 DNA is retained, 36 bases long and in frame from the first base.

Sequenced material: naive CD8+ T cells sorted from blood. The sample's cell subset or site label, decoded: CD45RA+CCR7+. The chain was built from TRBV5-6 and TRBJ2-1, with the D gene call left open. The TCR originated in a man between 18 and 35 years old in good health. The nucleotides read TGTGCCAGCAGCTCTTTTGACAATGAGCAGTTCTTC. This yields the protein CASSSFDNEQFF.